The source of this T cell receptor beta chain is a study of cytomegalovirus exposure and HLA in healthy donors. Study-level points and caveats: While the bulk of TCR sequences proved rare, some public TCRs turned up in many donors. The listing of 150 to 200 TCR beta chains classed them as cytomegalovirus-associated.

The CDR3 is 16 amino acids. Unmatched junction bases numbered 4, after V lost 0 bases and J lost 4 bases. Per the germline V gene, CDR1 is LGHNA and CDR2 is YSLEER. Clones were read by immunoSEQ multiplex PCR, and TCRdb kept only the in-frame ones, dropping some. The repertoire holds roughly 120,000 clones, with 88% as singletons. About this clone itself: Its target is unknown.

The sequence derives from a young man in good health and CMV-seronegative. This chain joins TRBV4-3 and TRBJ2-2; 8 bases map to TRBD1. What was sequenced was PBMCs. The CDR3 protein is CASSQDRRGPTGELFF. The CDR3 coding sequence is TGCGCCAGCAGCCAAGATCGCAGGGGGCCCACCGGGGAGCTGTTTTTT.